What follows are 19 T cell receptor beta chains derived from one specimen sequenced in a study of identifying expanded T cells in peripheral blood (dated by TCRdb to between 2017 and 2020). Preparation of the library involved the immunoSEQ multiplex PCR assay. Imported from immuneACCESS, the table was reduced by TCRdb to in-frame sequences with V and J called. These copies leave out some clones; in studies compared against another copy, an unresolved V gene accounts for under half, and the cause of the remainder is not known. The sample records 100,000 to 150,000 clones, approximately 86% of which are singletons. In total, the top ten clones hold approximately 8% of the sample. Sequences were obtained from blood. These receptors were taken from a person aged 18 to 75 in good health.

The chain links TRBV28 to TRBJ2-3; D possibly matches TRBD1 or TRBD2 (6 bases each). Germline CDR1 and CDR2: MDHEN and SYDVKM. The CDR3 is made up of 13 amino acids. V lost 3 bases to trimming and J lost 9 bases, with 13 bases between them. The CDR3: CASSLPGAQTQYF. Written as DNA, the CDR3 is TGTGCCAGCAGTTTGCCGGGGGCCCAGACGCAGTATTTT.

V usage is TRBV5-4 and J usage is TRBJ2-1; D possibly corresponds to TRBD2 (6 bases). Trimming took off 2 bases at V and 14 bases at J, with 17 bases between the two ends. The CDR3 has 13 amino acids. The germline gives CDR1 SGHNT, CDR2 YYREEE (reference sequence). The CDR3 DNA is TGTGCCAGCAGCTTTCAGGACAACGGGGGAAAGTTCTTC. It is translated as CASSFQDNGGKFF.

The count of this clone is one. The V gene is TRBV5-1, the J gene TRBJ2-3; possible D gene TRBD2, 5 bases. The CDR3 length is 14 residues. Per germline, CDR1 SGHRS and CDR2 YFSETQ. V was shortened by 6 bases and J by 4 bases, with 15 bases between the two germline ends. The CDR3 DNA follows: TGCGCCAGCACGCTAGTGGTGGGAGCAGATACGCAGTATTTT. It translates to CASTLVVGADTQYF.

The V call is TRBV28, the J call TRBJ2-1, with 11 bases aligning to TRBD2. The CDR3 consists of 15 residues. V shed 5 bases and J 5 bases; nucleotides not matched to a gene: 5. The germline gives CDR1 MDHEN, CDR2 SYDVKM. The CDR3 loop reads CASSELAGDHNEQFF. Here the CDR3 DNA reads TGTGCCAGCAGTGAACTAGCGGGAGACCACAATGAGCAGTTCTTC.

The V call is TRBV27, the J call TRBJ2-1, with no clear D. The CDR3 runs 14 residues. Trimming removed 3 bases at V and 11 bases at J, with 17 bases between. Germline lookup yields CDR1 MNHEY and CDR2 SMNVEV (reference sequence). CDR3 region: CASSFTGWDRQQFF. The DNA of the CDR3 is TGTGCCAGCAGTTTCACGGGTTGGGATAGGCAGCAGTTCTTC.

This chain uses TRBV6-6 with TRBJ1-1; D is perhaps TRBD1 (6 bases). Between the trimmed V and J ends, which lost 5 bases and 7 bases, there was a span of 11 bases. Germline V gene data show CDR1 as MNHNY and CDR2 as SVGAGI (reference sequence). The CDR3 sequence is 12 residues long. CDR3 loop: CASSGGDIEAFF. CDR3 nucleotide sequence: TGTGCCAGCAGTGGGGGGGACATTGAAGCTTTCTTT.

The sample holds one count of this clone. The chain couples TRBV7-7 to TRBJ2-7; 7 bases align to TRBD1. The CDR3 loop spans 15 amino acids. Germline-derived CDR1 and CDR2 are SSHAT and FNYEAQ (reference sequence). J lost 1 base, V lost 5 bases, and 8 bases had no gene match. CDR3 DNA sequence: TGTGCCAGCAGCCCAGCCCGGGACAGATCCTACGAGCAGTACTTC. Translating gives CASSPARDRSYEQYF.

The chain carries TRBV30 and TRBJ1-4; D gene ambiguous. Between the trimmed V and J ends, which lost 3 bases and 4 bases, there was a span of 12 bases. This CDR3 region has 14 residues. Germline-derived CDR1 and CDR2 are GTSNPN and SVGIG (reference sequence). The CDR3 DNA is TGTGCCTGGAGGGAGGACTGGAATAATGAAAAACTGTTTTTT. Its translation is CAWREDWNNEKLFF.

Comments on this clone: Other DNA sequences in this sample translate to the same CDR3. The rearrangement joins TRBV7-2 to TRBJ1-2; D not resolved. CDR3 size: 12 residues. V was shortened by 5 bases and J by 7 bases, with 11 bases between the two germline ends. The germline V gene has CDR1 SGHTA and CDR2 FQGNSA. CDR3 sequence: CASSLEVGGYTF. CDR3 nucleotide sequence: TGTGCCAGCAGCCTTGAGGTTGGTGGCTACACCTTC.

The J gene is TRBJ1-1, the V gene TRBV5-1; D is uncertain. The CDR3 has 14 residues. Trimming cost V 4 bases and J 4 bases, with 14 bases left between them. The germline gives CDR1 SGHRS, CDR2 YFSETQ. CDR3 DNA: TGCGCCAGCAGCCGCGAAGGAGAAAGCACTGAAGCTTTCTTT. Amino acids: CASSREGESTEAFF.

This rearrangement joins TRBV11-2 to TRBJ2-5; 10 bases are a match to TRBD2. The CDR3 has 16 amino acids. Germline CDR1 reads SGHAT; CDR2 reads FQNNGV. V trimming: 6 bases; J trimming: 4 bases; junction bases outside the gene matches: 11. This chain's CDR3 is CASRPTSGINGETQYF. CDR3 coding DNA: TGTGCCAGCAGACCCACTAGCGGGATAAACGGAGAGACCCAGTACTTC. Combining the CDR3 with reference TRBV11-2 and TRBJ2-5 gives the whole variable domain EAGVAQSPRYKIIEKRQSVAFWCNPISGHATLYWYQQILGQGPKLLIQFQNNGVVDDSQLPKDRFSAERLKGVDSTLKIQPAKLEDSAVYLCASRPTSGINGETQYFGPGTRLLVL.

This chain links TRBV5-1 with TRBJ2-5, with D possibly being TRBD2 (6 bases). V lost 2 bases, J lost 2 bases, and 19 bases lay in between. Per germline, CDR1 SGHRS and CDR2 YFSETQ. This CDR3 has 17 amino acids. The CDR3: CASSFDPAGRKQETQYF. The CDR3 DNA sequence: TGCGCCAGCAGCTTTGACCCCGCCGGGAGAAAGCAAGAGACCCAGTACTTC.

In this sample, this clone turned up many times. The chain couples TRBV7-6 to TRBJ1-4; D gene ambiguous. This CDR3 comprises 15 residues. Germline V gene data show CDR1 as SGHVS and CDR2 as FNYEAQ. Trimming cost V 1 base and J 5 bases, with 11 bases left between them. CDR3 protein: CASSLGLGANEKLFF. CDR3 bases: TGTGCCAGCAGCTTAGGCCTGGGAGCGAATGAAAAACTGTTTTTT.

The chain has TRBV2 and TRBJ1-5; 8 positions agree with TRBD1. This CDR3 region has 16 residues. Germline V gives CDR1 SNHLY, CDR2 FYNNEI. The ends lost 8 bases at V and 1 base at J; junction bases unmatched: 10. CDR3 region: CASSRAGGSSNQPQHF. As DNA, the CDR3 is TGTGCCAGCTCAAGGGCAGGGGGCTCGAGCAATCAGCCCCAGCATTTT.

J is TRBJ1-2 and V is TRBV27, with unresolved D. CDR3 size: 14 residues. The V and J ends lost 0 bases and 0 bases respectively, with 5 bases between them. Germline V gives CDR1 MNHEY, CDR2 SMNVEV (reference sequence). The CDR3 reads CASSLSKSNYGYTF. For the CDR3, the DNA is TGTGCCAGCAGTTTATCCAAATCTAACTATGGCTACACCTTC.

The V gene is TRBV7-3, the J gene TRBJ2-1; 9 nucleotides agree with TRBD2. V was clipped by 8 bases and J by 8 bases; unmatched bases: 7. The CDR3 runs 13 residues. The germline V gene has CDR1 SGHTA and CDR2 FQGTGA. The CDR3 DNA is TGTGCCAGCGGGTTTAGCGGGAGCGATGAGCAGTTCTTC. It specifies CASGFSGSDEQFF.

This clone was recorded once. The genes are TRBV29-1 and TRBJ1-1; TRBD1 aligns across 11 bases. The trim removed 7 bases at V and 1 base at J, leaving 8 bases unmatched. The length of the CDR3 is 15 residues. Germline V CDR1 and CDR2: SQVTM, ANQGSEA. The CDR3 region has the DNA TGCAGCGCCTTGGACAGGGGGCTCGGGAACACTGAAGCTTTCTTT. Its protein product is CSALDRGLGNTEAFF.

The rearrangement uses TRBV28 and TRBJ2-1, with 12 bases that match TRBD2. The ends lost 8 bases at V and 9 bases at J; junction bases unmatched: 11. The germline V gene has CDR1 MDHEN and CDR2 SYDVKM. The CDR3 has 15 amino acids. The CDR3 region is CASPPSRLAGVEQFF. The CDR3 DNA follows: TGTGCCAGCCCCCCTAGTCGACTAGCGGGAGTTGAGCAGTTCTTC.

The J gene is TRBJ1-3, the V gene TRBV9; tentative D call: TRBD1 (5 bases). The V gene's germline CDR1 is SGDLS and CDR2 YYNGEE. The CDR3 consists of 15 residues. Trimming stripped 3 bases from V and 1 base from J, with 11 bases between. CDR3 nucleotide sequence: TGTGCCAGCAGCGCCGGGGGGGAATCTGGAAACACCATATATTTT. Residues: CASSAGGESGNTIYF. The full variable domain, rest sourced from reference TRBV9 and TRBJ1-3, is DSGVTQTPKHLITATGQRVTLRCSPRSGDLSVYWYQQSLDQGLQFLIQYYNGEERAKGNILERFSAQQFPDLHSELNLSSLELGDSALYFCASSAGGESGNTIYFGEGSWLTVV.